The 13 T cell receptor beta chains given below trace back to one sample, sequenced in a study of T cells in Graves' hyperthyroidism and ophthalmopathy. There were TCR beta CDR3 regions amplified from RNA transcripts. The TCR CDR3 was amplified in a first-round RT-PCR using the HTBI primer set. A single record per CDR3 protein comes from TCRdb applying MiXCR to the multiplex PCR reads. This sample has 300,000 to 400,000 distinct CDR3 sequences; less than 20% occur once, and the top ten carry around two fifths. Sequencing was carried out using blood. These receptors were collected from a young man with Graves' ophthalmopathy.

This chain connects TRBV19 to TRBJ2-1; TRBD2 aligns across 10 bases. Germline V lookup: CDR1 LNHDA, CDR2 SQIVND (reference sequence). V was pared by 3 bases and J by 5 bases, with 7 bases of the junction left unmatched. CDR3 length equals 16 residues. For the CDR3, the DNA is TGTGCCAGTAGTATCCCACCAGCGGGGGGGAACAATGAGCAGTTCTTC. Protein product: CASSIPPAGGNNEQFF.

Many counts were recorded for this clonotype. This sequence joins TRBV3-1 and TRBJ1-4; 8 nucleotides match TRBD1. This CDR3 spans 15 amino acids. V was pared by 1 base and J by 8 bases, with 6 bases of the junction left unmatched. Germline CDR1 and CDR2: LGHDT and YNNKEL (reference sequence). The CDR3 region has the DNA TGTGCCAGCAGCCAAGCGGGCAGGGGGCAAGAAAAACTGTTTTTT. Protein product: CASSQAGRGQEKLFF.

V gene TRBV10-3 combines with J gene TRBJ1-6; a possible D gene is TRBD1 (6 bases). CDR1 and CDR2 from the germline V gene are ENHRY and SYGVKD. The CDR3 runs to 14 residues. V was cut by 5 bases and J by 7 bases, with 12 bases left in between. The DNA for the CDR3 is TGTGCCATCAGTAGGACAGACCTAAATTCACCCCTCCACTTT. Translated, it gives CAISRTDLNSPLHF.

This clonotype has a handful of counts. The CDR3 here is CASSQKELYEQFF. CDR3 bases: TGCGCCAGCAGCCAGAAAGAGCTGTATGAGCAGTTCTTC. The chain links TRBV4-1 to TRBJ2-1; D not resolved. CDR1 is MGHRA, CDR2 YSYEKL, per germline. With 3 bases removed from V and 8 bases from J, the gap between germline ends came to 11 bases. The CDR3 contains 13 residues.

The sample holds many counts of this clonotype. The rearrangement uses TRBV20-1 and TRBJ2-7, with D perhaps matching TRBD1 (6 bases). The CDR3 is 11 amino acids. V gave up 7 bases and J gave up 2 bases, with 9 bases separating them. The germline gives CDR1 DFQATT, CDR2 SNEGSKA (reference sequence). The CDR3: CSGTDTYEQYF. In DNA, the CDR3 is TGCAGTGGGACAGACACCTACGAGCAGTACTTC.

This clonotype has a count of ten or more. The chain has TRBV5-1 and TRBJ2-1, with TRBD1 as a possible D gene (5 bases). Germline lookup yields CDR1 SGHRS and CDR2 YFSETQ. The CDR3 spans 14 residues. V lost 0 bases, J lost 8 bases, and 12 bases lay in between. CDR3 loop: CASSLEGVWDEQFF. The CDR3 DNA sequence: TGCGCCAGCAGCTTGGAAGGGGTTTGGGATGAGCAGTTCTTC.

This clonotype has ten or more counts. This chain's CDR3 is CASSHPSRTGELFF. The CDR3, as DNA: TGTGCCAGCAGCCACCCCAGTAGGACCGGGGAGCTGTTTTTT. This sequence joins TRBV3-1 and TRBJ2-2; D is uncertain. The CDR3 is 14 residues long. Germline V CDR1 and CDR2: LGHDT, YNNKEL (reference sequence). V lost 3 bases and J 5 bases, leaving 10 bases between the germline ends.

In this sample, this clonotype turned up a few times. The gene calls are TRBV10-3 and TRBJ1-1; unclear D gene. Germline lookup yields CDR1 ENHRY and CDR2 SYGVKD. The CDR3 loop spans 12 amino acids. Trimming cost V 3 bases and J 7 bases, with 9 bases left between them. CDR3 loop: CAISDVGNEAFF. The CDR3 nucleotides are TGTGCCATCAGTGATGTCGGGAATGAAGCTTTCTTT.

The table lists this clonotype with a few counts. The chain carries TRBV7-3 and TRBJ1-5; TRBD1 matches at 8 bases. The CDR3 extends over 13 amino acids. Per germline, CDR1 SGHTA and CDR2 FQGTGA. The junction had 4 bases not matched to a gene; V was cut back by 5 bases and J by 7 bases. The CDR3 nucleotides read TGTGCCAGCAGCGCAACAGGGGGGCAGCCCCAGCATTTT. Protein: CASSATGGQPQHF.

This clonotype was recorded a few times. The chain joins TRBV9 to TRBJ2-3; 10 nucleotides match TRBD2. The germline gives CDR1 SGDLS, CDR2 YYNGEE. Germline trimming cut 2 bases from V and 1 base from J; bases unmatched to any gene: 10. The CDR3 is 18 amino acids. The CDR3 loop reads CASSVPAGGHGGTDTQYF. The CDR3 DNA follows: TGTGCCAGCAGCGTGCCAGCGGGGGGGCATGGTGGCACAGATACGCAGTATTTT.

This clonotype was seen a handful of times. V and J are TRBV9 and TRBJ1-6; possible D gene TRBD1, 6 bases. The CDR3 sequence is 13 residues long. Trimming took 6 bases from V and 8 from J, leaving 12 bases between them. Germline V CDR1 and CDR2: SGDLS, YYNGEE. Here the CDR3 reads CASKAGEDSPLHF. Written as DNA, the CDR3 is TGTGCCAGCAAGGCAGGGGAAGATTCACCCCTCCACTTT.

The sample holds many counts of this clonotype. This chain uses TRBV6-1 with TRBJ2-3; the match to TRBD1 covers 10 bases. The length of the CDR3 is 14 residues. The germline CDR1 and CDR2 sequences are MNHNS and SASEGT. V lost 6 bases and J lost 3; bases outside the gene matches: 3. CDR3: CASRTGGGTDTQYF. DNA of the CDR3: TGTGCCAGCAGGACAGGGGGCGGAACAGATACGCAGTATTTT.

The table lists this clonotype with many counts. V gene TRBV20-1 combines with J gene TRBJ2-7, with D hard to call. The V end lost 5 bases, the J end lost 2 bases, and 4 bases lay between the germline ends. The length of the CDR3 is 10 residues. Looked up from germline, CDR1 is DFQATT and CDR2 is SNEGSKA (reference sequence). The CDR3 reads CSAPTYEQYF. The CDR3 DNA is TGCAGTGCTCCAACCTACGAGCAGTACTTC.